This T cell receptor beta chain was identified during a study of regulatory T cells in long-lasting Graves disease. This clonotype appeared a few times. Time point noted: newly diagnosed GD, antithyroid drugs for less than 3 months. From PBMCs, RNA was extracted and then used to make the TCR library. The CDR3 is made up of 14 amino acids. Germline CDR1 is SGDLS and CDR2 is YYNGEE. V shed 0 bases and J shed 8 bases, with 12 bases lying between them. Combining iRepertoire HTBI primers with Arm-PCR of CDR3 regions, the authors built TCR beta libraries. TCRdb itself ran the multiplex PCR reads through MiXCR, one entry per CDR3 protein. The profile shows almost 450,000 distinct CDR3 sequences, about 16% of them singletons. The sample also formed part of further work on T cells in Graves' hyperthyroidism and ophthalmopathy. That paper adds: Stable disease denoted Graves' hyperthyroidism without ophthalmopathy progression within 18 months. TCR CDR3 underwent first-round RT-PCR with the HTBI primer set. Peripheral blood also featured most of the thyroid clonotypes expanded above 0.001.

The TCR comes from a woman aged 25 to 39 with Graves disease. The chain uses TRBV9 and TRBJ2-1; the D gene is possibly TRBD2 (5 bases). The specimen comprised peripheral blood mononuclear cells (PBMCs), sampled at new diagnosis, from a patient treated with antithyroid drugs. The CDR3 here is CASSVARGVDEQFF. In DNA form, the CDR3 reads TGTGCCAGCAGCGTAGCTCGGGGAGTGGATGAGCAGTTCTTC.